These 2 T cell receptor beta chains were sequenced from one sample in a study of OX40 agonist ivuxolimab in advanced cancers. Only in-frame clones appear in the TCRdb table, and some are missing; sequencing was by immunoSEQ multiplex PCR. The data show about 30,000 clones, around 79% seen once. The sequences come from CD4+ or CD8+ T cells sorted from blood, collected in a trial of the OX40 agonist ivuxolimab. Receptors were obtained from an adult with an advanced solid tumor such as melanoma, head and neck, liver or kidney cancer.

The gene calls are TRBV5-1 and TRBJ2-7; 8 nucleotides match TRBD1. CDR1 SGHRS and CDR2 YFSETQ come from the germline V gene. This CDR3 has 15 amino acids. The junction had 5 bases not matched to a gene; V was cut back by 0 bases and J by 3 bases. CDR3 protein: CASSLDGTGFYEQYF. The CDR3 DNA reads TGCGCCAGCAGCTTGGACGGGACAGGCTTCTACGAGCAGTACTTC.

This chain links TRBV19 with TRBJ2-5, with D unclear. Germline V gene data show CDR1 as LNHDA and CDR2 as SQIVND (reference sequence). This CDR3 has 13 amino acids. V lost 7 bases and J lost 0, with 9 bases in between. The CDR3, as DNA: TGTGCCAGTAACAACCTGTACCAAGAGACCCAGTACTTC. Translated: CASNNLYQETQYF.